The text below deals with one T cell receptor (beta chain). The CDR3 totals 13 residues. The V gene end was trimmed by 9 bases and the J gene end by 10 bases; junction bases not matched to a gene: 12. These data belong to a study of tumor and adjacent non-tumor tissue in lung cancer. Turning to the study itself: The patients, roughly eleven men and roughly 5 women, were roughly 30 to 80 with stage I to III disease.

The template was RNA from unsorted bulk tissue. Distant lung tissue was collected more than 3 cm away from the tumor edge. TCRbeta libraries were built with three rounds of nested PCR, modified from ARM-PCR. TCRdb processed the multiplex PCR reads anew with MiXCR; each CDR3 protein has one entry. The table includes some 80,000 distinct CDR3 sequences, more than 65% detected once. This sequence was found in a man aged 65 to 79 with non-small cell lung cancer. Sequencing was done on a sample of distant non-tumor lung tissue. The chain recombines TRBV12-3 or TRBV12-4 with TRBJ2-1; 7 bases align to TRBD1. CDR3 DNA sequence: TGTGCCAGGAGGGGGACAGAGGCCCGGGAGCAGTTCTTC. It is translated as CARRGTEAREQFF.